Presented here are 12 T cell receptor beta chains from one specimen sequenced in a study of blood T cell repertoires in COVID-19. The protocol was immunoSEQ multiplex PCR, while the TCRdb copy is restricted to in-frame clones and leaves out a portion. This repertoire shows 20,000 to 25,000 clones, about 73% found once; its top ten account for 20%. Input material: peripheral blood. The source of these receptors is a human donor in a cohort sampled during active or convalescent COVID-19.

The chain has TRBV28 and TRBJ2-7, with D tentatively TRBD2 (5 bases). The CDR3 is 12 amino acids. Germline assignment: CDR1 MDHEN and CDR2 SYDVKM. The V end lost 4 bases, the J end lost 7 bases, and 11 bases lay between the germline ends. CDR3 loop: CASSSPGEEQYF. CDR3 bases: TGTGCCAGCAGTTCCCCCGGGGAGGAGCAGTACTTC. The full variable domain, completed using reference TRBV28 and TRBJ2-7, is DVKVTQSSRYLVKRTGEKVFLECVQDMDHENMFWYRQDPGLGLRLIYFSYDVKMKEKGDIPEGYSVSREKKERFSLILESASTNQTSMYLCASSSPGEEQYFGPGTRLTVT.

The V call is TRBV28, the J call TRBJ2-1; D is perhaps TRBD2 (6 bases). The CDR3 runs 15 residues. The germline gives CDR1 MDHEN, CDR2 SYDVKM. V was pared by 5 bases and J by 0 bases, with 11 bases between. The CDR3 spells CASSPGSLSYNEQFF. The CDR3 nucleotides are TGTGCCAGCAGTCCCGGGAGCCTCTCCTACAATGAGCAGTTCTTC.

The chain joins TRBV7-8 to TRBJ2-4; the D gene is possibly TRBD2 (6 bases). CDR1 SGHVS and CDR2 FQNEAQ come from the germline V gene. The CDR3 loop spans 13 amino acids. Trimming pared 5 bases from V and 7 bases from J, leaving 12 bases between. The CDR3 protein is CASSPEGPNIQYF. CDR3 DNA sequence: TGTGCCAGCAGCCCGGAGGGCCCGAACATTCAGTACTTC.

This clone showed up just a few times. CDR3 amino acids: CSVMDRETNYGYTF. CDR3 DNA: TGCAGCGTGATGGACAGGGAGACGAACTATGGCTACACCTTC. V and J are TRBV29-1 and TRBJ1-2; 8 positions match TRBD1. J was trimmed by 2 bases and V by 6 bases; bases with no gene match: 8. The CDR3 runs 14 residues. Germline CDR1 is SQVTM and CDR2 is ANQGSEA.

The V gene is TRBV7-9, the J gene TRBJ2-1, with 7 bases identical to TRBD1. The V gene's germline CDR1 is SEHNR and CDR2 FQNEAQ (reference sequence). The CDR3 spans 16 residues. V lost 7 bases to trimming and J lost 4 bases; unmatched junction nucleotides: 13. CDR3 sequence: CASTYPTGKGYNEQFF. For the CDR3, the DNA is TGTGCCAGCACCTACCCGACAGGGAAGGGGTACAATGAGCAGTTCTTC.

The rearrangement uses TRBV9 and TRBJ2-5; D is undetermined. V lost 5 bases, J lost 1 base, and 9 bases lay in between. From germline, CDR1 is SGDLS and CDR2 YYNGEE. The CDR3 consists of 13 residues. The CDR3 loop reads CASSKEPQETQYF. The CDR3 nucleotides read TGTGCCAGCAGTAAAGAGCCCCAAGAGACCCAGTACTTC.

V and J are TRBV6-1 and TRBJ1-5; 9 bases map to TRBD1. Trimming removed 4 bases from V and 0 bases from J; junction bases left unmatched: 7. The V gene's germline CDR1 is MNHNS and CDR2 SASEGT. This CDR3 comprises 17 residues. The CDR3 nucleotides read TGTGCCAGCAGTGCCGGGACAGGGTCCAATAGCAATCAGCCCCAGCATTTT. Amino acids: CASSAGTGSNSNQPQHF.

V gene TRBV4-1 combines with J gene TRBJ1-1, with 10 bases matching TRBD1. The CDR3 is made up of 16 amino acids. Trimming at V came to 4 bases and at J to 4 bases, leaving 9 bases not matched to a gene. Per germline, CDR1 MGHRA and CDR2 YSYEKL. The CDR3 DNA is TGCGCCAGCAGCCCCGTCCTCGGACAGGGGGGCACTGAAGCTTTCTTT. This encodes CASSPVLGQGGTEAFF.

The CDR3 region is CATSDSYHTDTQYF. In DNA, the CDR3 is TGTGCCACCAGTGATTCCTACCACACAGATACGCAGTATTTT. The rearrangement links TRBV24-1 to TRBJ2-3, with D hard to call. Deletions cut 2 bases from V and 2 bases from J, with 7 bases between. The CDR3 is 14 residues long. Germline V lookup: CDR1 KGHDR, CDR2 SFDVKD.

J is TRBJ1-2 and V is TRBV6-5, with a weak D call TRBD1 (5 bases). Germline V gives CDR1 MNHEY, CDR2 SVGAGI. Trimming cost V 7 bases and J 0 bases, with 6 bases left between them. This CDR3 comprises 12 residues. CDR3 amino acids: CASKDTNYGYTF. In nucleotides, the CDR3 is TGTGCCAGCAAGGACACTAACTATGGCTACACCTTC.

This chain connects TRBV15 to TRBJ2-1, with a tentative D call TRBD2 (5 bases). The CDR3 covers 12 residues. Between the trimmed V and J ends, which lost 1 base and 12 bases, there was a span of 10 bases. From germline, CDR1 is LNHNV and CDR2 YYDKDF (reference sequence). The CDR3, as DNA: TGTGCCACCAGCAGAGCCGGGATTTCGCAGTTCTTC. It encodes CATSRAGISQFF.

This clone was counted between two and nine times. The chain is built from TRBV6-1 and TRBJ1-3; TRBD1 matches 7 bases. The V gene's germline CDR1 is MNHNS and CDR2 SASEGT. V shed 1 base and J 0 bases; nucleotides not matched to a gene: 9. The CDR3 consists of 18 residues. The CDR3 is CASSEDGTEGISGNTIYF. The CDR3 coding sequence is TGTGCCAGCAGTGAAGATGGGACAGAGGGGATCTCTGGAAACACCATATATTTT.